The source of this T cell receptor (beta chain) is a study of sequential checkpoint blockade in melanoma. Study details: Both treatment sequences were followed by maintenance nivolumab. About 90 pretreatment tumor DNA samples were TCRβ immunosequenced. Under 25 patients had tumor biopsies before treatment and at week 13. Overall study results and limits: T-cell fraction and clonality followed PD-L1 and CD8+ counts, not mutational load.

Using immunoSEQ multiplex PCR, the repertoire was profiled, and TCRdb retains in-frame clones only, with some absent. The table has about 3,500 clones, approximately 15% seen once. Sample treatment: randomized to nivolumab then ipilimumab (arm A) or the reverse (arm B). The germline V gene has CDR1 MNHGY and CDR2 SAAAGT. J was trimmed by 7 bases and V by 5 bases; bases with no gene match: 10. The CDR3 is made up of 16 amino acids. Worth noting for this clone: What it binds is unknown.

This chain joins TRBV6-8 and TRBJ2-1; the match to TRBD2 covers 11 bases. The sequencing here drew on tumor tissue (inferred from file names), taken from a patient given nivolumab and ipilimumab in sequence. This TCR was sampled from a human donor with melanoma. The CDR3 DNA is TGTGCCAGCAGTCAAACTAGCGGGGGAATCATAAATGAGCAGTTCTTC. It translates to CASSQTSGGIINEQFF.